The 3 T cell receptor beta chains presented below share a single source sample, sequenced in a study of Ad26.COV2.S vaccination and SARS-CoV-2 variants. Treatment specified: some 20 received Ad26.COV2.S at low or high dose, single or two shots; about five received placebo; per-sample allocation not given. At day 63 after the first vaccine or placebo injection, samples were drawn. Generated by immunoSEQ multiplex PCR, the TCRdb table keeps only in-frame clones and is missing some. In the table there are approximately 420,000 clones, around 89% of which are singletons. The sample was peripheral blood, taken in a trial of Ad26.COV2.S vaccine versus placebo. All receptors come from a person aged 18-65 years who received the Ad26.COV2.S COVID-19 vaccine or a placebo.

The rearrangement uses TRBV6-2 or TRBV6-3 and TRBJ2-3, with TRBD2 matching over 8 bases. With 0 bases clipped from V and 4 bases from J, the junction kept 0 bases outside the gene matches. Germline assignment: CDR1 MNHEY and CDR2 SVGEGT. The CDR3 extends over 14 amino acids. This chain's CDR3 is CASSYSRGADTQYF. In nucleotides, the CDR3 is TGTGCCAGCAGTTACTCGCGGGGGGCAGATACGCAGTATTTT.

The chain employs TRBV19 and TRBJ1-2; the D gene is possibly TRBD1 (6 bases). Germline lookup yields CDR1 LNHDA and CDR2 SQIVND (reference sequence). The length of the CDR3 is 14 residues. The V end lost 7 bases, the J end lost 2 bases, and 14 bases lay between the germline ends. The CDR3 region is CASNPGALNYGYTF. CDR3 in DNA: TGTGCCAGTAATCCAGGGGCGTTAAACTATGGCTACACCTTC. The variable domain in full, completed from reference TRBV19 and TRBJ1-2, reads DGGITQSPKYLFRKEGQNVTLSCEQNLNHDAMYWYRQDPGQGLRLIYYSQIVNDFQKGDIAEGYSVSREKKESFPLTVTSAQKNPTAFYLCASNPGALNYGYTFGSGTRLTVV.

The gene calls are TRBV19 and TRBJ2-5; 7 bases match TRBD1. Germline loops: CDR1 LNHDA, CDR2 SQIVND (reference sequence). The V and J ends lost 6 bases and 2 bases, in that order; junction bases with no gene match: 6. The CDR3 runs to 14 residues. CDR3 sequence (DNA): TGTGCCAGTAGCCGCTCGGACAGGCAAGAGACCCAGTACTTC. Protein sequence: CASSRSDRQETQYF.